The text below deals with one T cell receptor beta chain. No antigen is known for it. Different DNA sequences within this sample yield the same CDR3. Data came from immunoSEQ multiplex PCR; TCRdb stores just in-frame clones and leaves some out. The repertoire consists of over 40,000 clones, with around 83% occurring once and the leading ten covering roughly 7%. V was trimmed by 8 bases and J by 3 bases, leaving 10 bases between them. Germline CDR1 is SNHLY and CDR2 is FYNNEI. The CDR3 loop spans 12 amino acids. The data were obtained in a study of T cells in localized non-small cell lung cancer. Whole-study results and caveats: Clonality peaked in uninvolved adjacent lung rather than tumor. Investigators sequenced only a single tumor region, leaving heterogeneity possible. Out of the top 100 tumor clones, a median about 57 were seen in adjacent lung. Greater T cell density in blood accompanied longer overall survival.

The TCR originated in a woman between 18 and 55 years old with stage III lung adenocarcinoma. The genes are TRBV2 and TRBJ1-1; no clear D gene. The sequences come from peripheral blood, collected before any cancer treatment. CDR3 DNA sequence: TGTGCCAGCTCGAGGGAGGACACTGAAGCTTTCTTT. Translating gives CASSREDTEAFF. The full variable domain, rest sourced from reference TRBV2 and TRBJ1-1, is EPEVTQTPSHQVTQMGQEVILRCVPISNHLYFYWYRQILGQKVEFLVSFYNNEISEKSEIFDDQFSVERPDGSNFTLKIRSTKLEDSAMYFCASSREDTEAFFGQGTRLTVV.